This T cell receptor (beta chain) was profiled in a study of T-cell reconstitution after alpha-beta-depleted transplantation in children. Findings of the study overall: High day-60 TCRbeta diversity in some patients came from surviving recipient T cells and thymic progenitors. At the one-year point after transplant, T-cell counts and TCRbeta diversity were found to come mostly from T cells that had been newly produced. About two months after transplant, alpha-beta T cells reportedly came from several hundred expanded graft clones.

TCRbeta library preparation incorporated unique molecular identifiers. From the PCR reads, TCRdb called clonotypes with MiXCR, one entry per CDR3 protein. The sample contains about 90,000 distinct CDR3 sequences, roughly 16% of which appear only once. This clonotype has ten or more counts. Its matching antigen is unknown. Per the germline V gene, CDR1 is SGHVS and CDR2 is FQNEAQ. Trimming took 4 bases from V and 0 from J, leaving 19 bases between them. This CDR3 spans 18 amino acids. The rearrangement links TRBV7-8 to TRBJ1-3; D remains ambiguous. The receptor's source is a male patient aged 2-10 years who had a stem cell transplant for acute lymphoblastic leukemia, so the T cells may come from the graft donor. The material sequenced was PBMCs, mostly from graft donor cells, taken 180 days after TCRalphabeta/CD19-depleted stem cell transplant. The CDR3 protein is CASSYRRFPVSSGNTIYF. Written as DNA, the CDR3 is TGTGCCAGCAGCTATAGGAGATTTCCGGTGAGCTCTGGAAACACCATATATTTT. The full variable domain, completed using reference TRBV7-8 and TRBJ1-3, is GAGVSQSPRYKVAKRGQDVALRCDPISGHVSLFWYQQALGQGPEFLTYFQNEAQLDKSGLPSDRFFAERPEGSVSTLKIQRTQQEDSAVYLCASSYRRFPVSSGNTIYFGEGSWLTVV.